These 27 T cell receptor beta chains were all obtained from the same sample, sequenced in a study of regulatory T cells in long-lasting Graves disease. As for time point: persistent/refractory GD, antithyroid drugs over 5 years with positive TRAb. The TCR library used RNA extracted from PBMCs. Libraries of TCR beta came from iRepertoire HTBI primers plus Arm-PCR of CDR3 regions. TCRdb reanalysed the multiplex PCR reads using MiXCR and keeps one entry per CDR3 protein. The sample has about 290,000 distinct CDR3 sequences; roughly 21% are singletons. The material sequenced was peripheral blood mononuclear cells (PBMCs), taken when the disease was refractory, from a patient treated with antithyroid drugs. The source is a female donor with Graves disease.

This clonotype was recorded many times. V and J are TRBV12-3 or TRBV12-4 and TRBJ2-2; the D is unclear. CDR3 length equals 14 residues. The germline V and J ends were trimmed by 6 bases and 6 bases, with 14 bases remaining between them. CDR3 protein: CASSSLWVAGELFF. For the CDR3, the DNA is TGTGCCAGCAGCTCCCTATGGGTAGCCGGGGAGCTGTTTTTT.

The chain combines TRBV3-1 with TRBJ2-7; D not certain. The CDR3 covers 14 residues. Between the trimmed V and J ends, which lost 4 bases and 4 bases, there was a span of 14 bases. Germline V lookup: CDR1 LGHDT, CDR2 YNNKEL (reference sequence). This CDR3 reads CASSRSGRPYEQYF. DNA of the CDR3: TGTGCCAGCAGCCGTTCAGGTCGACCTTACGAGCAGTACTTC.

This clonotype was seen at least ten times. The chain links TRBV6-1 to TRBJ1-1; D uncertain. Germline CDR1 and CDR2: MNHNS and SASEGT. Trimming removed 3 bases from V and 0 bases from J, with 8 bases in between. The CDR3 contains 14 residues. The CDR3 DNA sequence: TGTGCCAGCAGTGACGAGAGCATGAACACTGAAGCTTTCTTT. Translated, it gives CASSDESMNTEAFF.

The CDR3 loop reads CASSLDKGEQFF. The CDR3 bases are TGTGCCAGCAGCTTAGATAAGGGTGAGCAGTTCTTC. The V call is TRBV11-2, the J call TRBJ2-1; no definite D call. Germline-derived CDR1 and CDR2 are SGHAT and FQNNGV. Trimming removed 0 bases from V and 9 bases from J, with 6 bases in between. This CDR3 contains 12 residues. Supplemented by reference TRBV11-2 and TRBJ2-1, the full variable domain reads EAGVAQSPRYKIIEKRQSVAFWCNPISGHATLYWYQQILGQGPKLLIQFQNNGVVDDSQLPKDRFSAERLKGVDSTLKIQPAKLEDSAVYLCASSLDKGEQFFGPGTRLTVL.

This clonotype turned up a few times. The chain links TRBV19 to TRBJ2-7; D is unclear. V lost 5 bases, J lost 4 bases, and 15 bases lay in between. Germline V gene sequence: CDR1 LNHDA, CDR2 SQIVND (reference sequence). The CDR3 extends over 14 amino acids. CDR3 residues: CASSPRLTVYEQYF. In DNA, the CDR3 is TGTGCCAGTAGTCCTCGACTGACGGTATACGAGCAGTACTTC.

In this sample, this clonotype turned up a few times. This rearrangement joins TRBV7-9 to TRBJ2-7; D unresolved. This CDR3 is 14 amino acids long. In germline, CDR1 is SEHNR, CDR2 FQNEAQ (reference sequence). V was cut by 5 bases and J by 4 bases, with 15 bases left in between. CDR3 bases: TGTGCCAGCAGCGGCGCCCTACAAGGATACGAGCAGTACTTC. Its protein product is CASSGALQGYEQYF. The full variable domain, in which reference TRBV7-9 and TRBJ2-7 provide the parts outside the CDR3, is DTGVSQNPRHKITKRGQNVTFRCDPISEHNRLYWYRQTLGQGPEFLTYFQNEAQLEKSRLLSDRFSAERPKGSFSTLEIQRTEQGDSAMYLCASSGALQGYEQYFGPGTRLTVT.

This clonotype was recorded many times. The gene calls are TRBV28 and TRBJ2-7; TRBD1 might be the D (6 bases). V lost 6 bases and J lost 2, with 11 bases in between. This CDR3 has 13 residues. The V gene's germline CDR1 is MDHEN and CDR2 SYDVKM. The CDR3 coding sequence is TGTGCCAGCAGCTGGACAGCAACCTACGAGCAGTACTTC. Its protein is CASSWTATYEQYF.

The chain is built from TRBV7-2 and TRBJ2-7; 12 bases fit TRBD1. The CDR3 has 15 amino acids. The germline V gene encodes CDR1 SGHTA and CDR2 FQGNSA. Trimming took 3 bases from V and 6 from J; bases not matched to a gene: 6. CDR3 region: CASSFSGTGGPEQYF. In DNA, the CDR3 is TGTGCCAGCAGCTTCTCCGGGACAGGGGGCCCCGAGCAGTACTTC.

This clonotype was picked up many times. CDR3 amino acids: CASSYSRARVGTEAFF. The CDR3 coding sequence is TGTGCCAGCAGTTACTCACGGGCCAGGGTCGGCACTGAAGCTTTCTTT. The chain couples TRBV6-5 to TRBJ1-1; maybe TRBD1 (5 bases). Germline V gene lookup returns CDR1 MNHEY and CDR2 SVGAGI. The V and J ends lost 0 bases and 4 bases respectively, with 15 bases between them. This CDR3 has 16 amino acids.

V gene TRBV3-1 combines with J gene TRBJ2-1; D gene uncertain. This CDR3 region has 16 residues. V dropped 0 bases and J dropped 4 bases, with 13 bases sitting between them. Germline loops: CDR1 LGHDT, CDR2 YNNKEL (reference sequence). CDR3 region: CASSQEGNSKYNEQFF. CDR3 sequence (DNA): TGTGCCAGCAGCCAAGAGGGAAACTCGAAATACAATGAGCAGTTCTTC.

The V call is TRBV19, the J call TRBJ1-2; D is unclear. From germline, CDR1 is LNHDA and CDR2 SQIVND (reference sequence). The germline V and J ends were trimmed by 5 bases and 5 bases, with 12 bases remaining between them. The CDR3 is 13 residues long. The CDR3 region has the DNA TGTGCCAGTAGTTTGGACGGGGAGTATGGCTACACCTTC. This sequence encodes CASSLDGEYGYTF.

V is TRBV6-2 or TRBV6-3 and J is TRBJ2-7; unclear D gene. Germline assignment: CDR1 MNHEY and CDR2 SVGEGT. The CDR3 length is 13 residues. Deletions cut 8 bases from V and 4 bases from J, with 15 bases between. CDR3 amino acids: CASRGRQMYEQYF. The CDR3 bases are TGTGCCAGCCGTGGGCGGCAGATGTACGAGCAGTACTTC.

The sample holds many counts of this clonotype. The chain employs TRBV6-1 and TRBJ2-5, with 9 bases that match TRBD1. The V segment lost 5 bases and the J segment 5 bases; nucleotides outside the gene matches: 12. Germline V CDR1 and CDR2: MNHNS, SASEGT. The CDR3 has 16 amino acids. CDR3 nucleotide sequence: TGTGCCAGCAGTCCCCTGGGACAGGGATATCCTGAGACCCAGTACTTC. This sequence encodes CASSPLGQGYPETQYF.

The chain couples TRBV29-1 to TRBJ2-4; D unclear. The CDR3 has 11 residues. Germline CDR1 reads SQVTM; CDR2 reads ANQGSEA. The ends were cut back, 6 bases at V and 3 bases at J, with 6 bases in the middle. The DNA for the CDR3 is TGCAGCGTAAATAGCAAAAACATTCAGTACTTC. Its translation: CSVNSKNIQYF.

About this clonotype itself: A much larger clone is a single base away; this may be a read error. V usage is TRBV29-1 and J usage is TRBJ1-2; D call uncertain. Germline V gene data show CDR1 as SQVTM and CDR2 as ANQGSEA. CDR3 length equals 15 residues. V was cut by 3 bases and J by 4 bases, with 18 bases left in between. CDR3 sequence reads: CSVDTRLGQVYGYTF. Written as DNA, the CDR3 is TGCAGCGTTGATACGCGACTCGGCCAGGTCTATGGCTACACCTTC.

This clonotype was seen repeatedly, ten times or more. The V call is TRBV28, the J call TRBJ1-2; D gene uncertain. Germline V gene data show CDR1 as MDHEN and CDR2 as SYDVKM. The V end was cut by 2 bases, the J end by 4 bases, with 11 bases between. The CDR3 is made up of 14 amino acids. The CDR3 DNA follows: TGTGCCAGCAGTTTACACCAGTCCACCTATGGCTACACCTTC. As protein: CASSLHQSTYGYTF.

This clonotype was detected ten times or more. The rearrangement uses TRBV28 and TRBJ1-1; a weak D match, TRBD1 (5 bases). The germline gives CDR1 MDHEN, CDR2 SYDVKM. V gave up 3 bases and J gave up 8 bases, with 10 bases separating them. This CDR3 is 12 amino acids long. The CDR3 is CASSFGDREAFF. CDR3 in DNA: TGTGCCAGCAGTTTCGGCGACAGAGAAGCTTTCTTT.

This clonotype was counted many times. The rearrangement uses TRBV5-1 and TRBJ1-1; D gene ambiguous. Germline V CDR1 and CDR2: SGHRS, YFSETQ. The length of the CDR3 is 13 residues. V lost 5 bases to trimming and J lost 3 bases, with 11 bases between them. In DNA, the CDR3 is TGCGCCAGCAGGTTCGCAGATGACACTGAAGCTTTCTTT. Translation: CASRFADDTEAFF. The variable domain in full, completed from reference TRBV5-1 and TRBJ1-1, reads KAGVTQTPRYLIKTRGQQVTLSCSPISGHRSVSWYQQTPGQGLQFLFEYFSETQRNKGNFPGRFSGRQFSNSRSEMNVSTLELGDSALYLCASRFADDTEAFFGQGTRLTVV.

The CDR3 reads CASSMFGHSTGELFF. The DNA of the CDR3 is TGTGCCAGTAGTATGTTCGGACATAGCACCGGGGAGCTGTTTTTT. The chain carries TRBV19 and TRBJ2-2; a weak D match, TRBD1 (5 bases). Germline CDR1 and CDR2: LNHDA and SQIVND (reference sequence). V lost 3 bases and J lost 4, with 12 bases in between. This CDR3 contains 15 residues.

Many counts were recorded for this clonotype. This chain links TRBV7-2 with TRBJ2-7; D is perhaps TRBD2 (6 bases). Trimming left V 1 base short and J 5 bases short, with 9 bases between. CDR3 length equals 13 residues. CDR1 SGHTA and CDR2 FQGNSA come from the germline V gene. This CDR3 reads CASSLEWGDEQYF. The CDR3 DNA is TGTGCCAGCAGCTTAGAGTGGGGGGACGAGCAGTACTTC.

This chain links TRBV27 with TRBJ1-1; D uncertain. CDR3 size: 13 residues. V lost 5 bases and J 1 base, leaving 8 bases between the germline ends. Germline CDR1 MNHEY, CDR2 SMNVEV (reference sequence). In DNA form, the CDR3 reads TGTGCCAGCAGTAATACATGGAACACTGAAGCTTTCTTT. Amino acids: CASSNTWNTEAFF.

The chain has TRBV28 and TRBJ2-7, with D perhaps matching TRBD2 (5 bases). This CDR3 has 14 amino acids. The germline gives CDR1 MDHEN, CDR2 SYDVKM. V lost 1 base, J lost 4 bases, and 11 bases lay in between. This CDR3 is CASSLLIGEYEQYF. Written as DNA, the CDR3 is TGTGCCAGCAGTTTATTGATTGGGGAGTACGAGCAGTACTTC.

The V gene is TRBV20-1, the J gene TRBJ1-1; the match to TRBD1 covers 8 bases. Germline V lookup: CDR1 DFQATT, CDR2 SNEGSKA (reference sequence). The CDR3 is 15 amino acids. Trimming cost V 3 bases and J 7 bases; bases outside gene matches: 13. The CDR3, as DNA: TGCAGTGCTAGTGCTCTCGCTTGGGACAGGCTTGAAGCTTTCTTT. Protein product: CSASALAWDRLEAFF.

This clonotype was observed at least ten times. CDR3 DNA sequence: TGTGCCAGCAGTGAGTGGGCCGGGGGGAAACCCGACGACTCTGAGGTTAACTATGGCTACACCTTC. It encodes CASSEWAGGKPDDSEVNYGYTF. The gene calls are TRBV2 and TRBJ1-2; perhaps TRBD1 as D (5 bases). Trimming stripped 3 bases from V and 1 base from J, with 33 bases between. This CDR3 spans 22 amino acids. Germline V gene sequence: CDR1 SNHLY, CDR2 FYNNEI.

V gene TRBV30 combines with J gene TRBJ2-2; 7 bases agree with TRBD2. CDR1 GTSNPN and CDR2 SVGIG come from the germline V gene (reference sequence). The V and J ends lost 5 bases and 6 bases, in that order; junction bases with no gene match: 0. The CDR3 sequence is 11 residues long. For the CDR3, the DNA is TGTGCCTGGGGACTAGCCGGGGAGCTGTTTTTT. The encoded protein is CAWGLAGELFF.

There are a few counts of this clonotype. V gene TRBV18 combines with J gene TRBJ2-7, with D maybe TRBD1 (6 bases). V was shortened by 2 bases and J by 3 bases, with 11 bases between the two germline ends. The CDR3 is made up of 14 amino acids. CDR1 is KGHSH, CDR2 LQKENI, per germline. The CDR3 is CASSPGGQLYEQYF. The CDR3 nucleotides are TGTGCCAGCTCACCAGGGGGACAACTCTACGAGCAGTACTTC.

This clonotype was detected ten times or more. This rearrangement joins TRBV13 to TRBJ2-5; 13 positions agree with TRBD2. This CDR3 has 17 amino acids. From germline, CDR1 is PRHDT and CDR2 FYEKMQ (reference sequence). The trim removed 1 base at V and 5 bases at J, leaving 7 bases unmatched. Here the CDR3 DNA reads TGTGCCAGCAGCTTAGACCGACTAGCGGGGGGCTACGAGACCCAGTACTTC. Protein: CASSLDRLAGGYETQYF.